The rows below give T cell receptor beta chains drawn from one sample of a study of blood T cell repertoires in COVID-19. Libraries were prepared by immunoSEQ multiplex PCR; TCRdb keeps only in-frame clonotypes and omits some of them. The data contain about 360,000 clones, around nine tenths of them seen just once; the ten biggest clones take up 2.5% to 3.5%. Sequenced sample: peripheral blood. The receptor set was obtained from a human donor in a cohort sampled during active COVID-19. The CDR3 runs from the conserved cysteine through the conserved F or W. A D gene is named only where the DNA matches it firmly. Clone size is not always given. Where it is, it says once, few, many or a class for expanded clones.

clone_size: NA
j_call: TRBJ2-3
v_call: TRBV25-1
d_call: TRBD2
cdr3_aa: CASSDGLAKRTDTQYF
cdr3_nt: TGTGCCAGCAGTGATGGACTAGCGAAGCGCACAGATACGCAGTATTTT

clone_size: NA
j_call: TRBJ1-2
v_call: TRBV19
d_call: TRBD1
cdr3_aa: CASSPQTGLDYGYTF
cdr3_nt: TGTGCCAGTAGTCCCCAGACAGGGTTGGACTATGGCTACACCTTC

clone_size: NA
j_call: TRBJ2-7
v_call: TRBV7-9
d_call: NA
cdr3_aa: CASSLSPGPFEQYF
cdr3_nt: TGTGCCAGCAGCTTATCCCCTGGGCCCTTCGAGCAGTACTTC

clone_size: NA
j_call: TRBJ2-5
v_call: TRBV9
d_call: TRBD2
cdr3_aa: CASSALAGAQETQYF
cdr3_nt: TGTGCCAGCAGCGCACTAGCGGGGGCCCAAGAGACCCAGTACTTC

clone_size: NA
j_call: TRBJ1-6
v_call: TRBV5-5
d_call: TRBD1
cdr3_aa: CASSLSWTGPNSPLHF
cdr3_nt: TGTGCCAGCAGCCTTAGCTGGACAGGGCCCAATTCACCCCTCCACTTT

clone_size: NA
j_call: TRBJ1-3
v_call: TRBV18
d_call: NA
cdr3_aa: CASSPRTESSGNTIYF
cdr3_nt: TGTGCCAGCTCACCGCGGACAGAGAGCTCTGGAAACACCATATATTTT

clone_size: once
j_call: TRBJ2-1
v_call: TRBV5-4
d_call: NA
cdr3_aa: CASRPAGSSYNEQFF
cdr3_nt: TGTGCCAGCAGACCAGCGGGCAGCTCCTACAATGAGCAGTTCTTC

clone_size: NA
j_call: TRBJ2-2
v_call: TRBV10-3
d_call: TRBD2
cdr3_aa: CAISDAGGHTGELFF
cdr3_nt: TGTGCCATCAGTGATGCGGGGGGGCACACCGGGGAGCTGTTTTTT

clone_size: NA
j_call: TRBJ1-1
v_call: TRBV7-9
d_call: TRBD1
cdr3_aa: CASRPDRGRTEAFF
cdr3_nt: TGTGCCAGCAGACCCGACAGGGGGAGGACTGAAGCTTTCTTT

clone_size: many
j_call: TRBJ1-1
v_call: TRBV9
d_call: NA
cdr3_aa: CASSPRGRGTNTEAFF
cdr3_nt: TGTGCCAGCAGCCCCCGAGGTAGGGGGACGAACACTGAAGCTTTCTTT

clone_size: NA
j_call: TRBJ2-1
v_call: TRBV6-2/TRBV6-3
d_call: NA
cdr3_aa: CASSYGRDGYNEQFF
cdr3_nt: TGTGCCAGCAGTTACGGGCGGGATGGCTACAATGAGCAGTTCTTC

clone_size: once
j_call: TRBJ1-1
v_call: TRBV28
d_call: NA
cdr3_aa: CASSSRLNTEAFF
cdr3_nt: TGTGCCAGCAGTTCCAGGCTGAACACTGAAGCTTTCTTT

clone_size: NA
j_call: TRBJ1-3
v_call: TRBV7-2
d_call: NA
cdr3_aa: CASSSPNSGNTIYF
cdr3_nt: TGTGCCAGCAGCTCTCCTAACTCTGGAAACACCATATATTTT

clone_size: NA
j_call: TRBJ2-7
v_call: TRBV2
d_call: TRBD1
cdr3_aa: CASRQQGVVYEQYF
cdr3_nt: TGTGCCAGCAGACAACAGGGGGTAGTTTACGAGCAGTACTTC

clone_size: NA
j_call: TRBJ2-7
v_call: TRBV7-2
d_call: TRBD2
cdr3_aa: CASSSASGSYYEQYF
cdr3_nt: TGTGCCAGCAGTTCGGCTAGCGGGAGCTACTACGAGCAGTACTTC

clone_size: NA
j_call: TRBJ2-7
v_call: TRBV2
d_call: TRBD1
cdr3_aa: CASSEQGAHPYEQYF
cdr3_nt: TGTGCCAGCAGTGAACAGGGGGCGCACCCCTACGAGCAGTACTTC

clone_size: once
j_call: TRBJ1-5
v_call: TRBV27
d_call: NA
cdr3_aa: CASSHQGYSNQPQHF
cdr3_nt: TGTGCCAGCAGCCACCAGGGGTATAGCAATCAGCCCCAGCATTTT

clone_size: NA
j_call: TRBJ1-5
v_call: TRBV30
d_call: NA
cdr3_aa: CAWSIGQPTHQPQHF
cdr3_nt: TGTGCCTGGAGTATCGGACAGCCAACACATCAGCCCCAGCATTTT

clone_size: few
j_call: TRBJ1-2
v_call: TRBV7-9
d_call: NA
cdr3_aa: CASTPAGVNGYTF
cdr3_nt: TGTGCCAGCACCCCTGCGGGGGTTAATGGCTACACCTTC

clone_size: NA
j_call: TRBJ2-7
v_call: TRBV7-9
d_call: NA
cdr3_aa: CASSLGGGEQYF
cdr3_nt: TGTGCCAGCAGCTTAGGAGGCGGCGAGCAGTACTTC

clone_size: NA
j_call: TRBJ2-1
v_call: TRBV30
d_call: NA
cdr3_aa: CAWSVILAEQFF
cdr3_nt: TGTGCCTGGAGTGTTATTTTGGCTGAGCAGTTCTTC

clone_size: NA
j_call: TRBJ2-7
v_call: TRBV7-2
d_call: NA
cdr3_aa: CASSLARGGEQYF
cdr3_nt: TGTGCCAGCAGCTTAGCGCGAGGGGGCGAGCAGTACTTC

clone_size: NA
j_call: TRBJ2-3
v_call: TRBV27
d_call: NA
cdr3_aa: CASSLQYTDTQYF
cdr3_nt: TGTGCCAGCAGTTTACAGTACACAGATACGCAGTATTTT

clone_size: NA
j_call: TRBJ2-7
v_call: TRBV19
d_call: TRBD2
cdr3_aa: CASRTAGGQEQYF
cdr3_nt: TGTGCCAGTAGAACGGCGGGGGGCCAAGAGCAGTACTTC

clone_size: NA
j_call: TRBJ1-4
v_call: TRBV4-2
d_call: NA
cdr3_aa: CASSHQTGSQEKLFF
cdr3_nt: TGTGCCAGCAGCCACCAGACAGGAAGTCAGGAAAAACTGTTTTTT

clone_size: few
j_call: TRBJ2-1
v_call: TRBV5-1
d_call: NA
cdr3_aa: CASSLGQYNEQFF
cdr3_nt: TGCGCCAGCAGCTTGGGACAGTACAATGAGCAGTTCTTC

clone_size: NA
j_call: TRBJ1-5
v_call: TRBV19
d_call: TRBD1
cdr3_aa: CASSRGTGGVNQPQHF
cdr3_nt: TGTGCCAGTAGTAGGGGGACAGGGGGCGTCAATCAGCCCCAGCATTTT

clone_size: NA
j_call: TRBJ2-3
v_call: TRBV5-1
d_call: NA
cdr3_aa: CASSPANSRVTDTQYF
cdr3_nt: TGCGCCAGCAGCCCCGCGAACTCGCGGGTTACCGATACGCAGTATTTT

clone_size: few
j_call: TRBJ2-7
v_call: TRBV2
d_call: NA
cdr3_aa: CASRGQGFHEQYF
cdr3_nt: TGTGCCAGCAGAGGGCAGGGGTTCCACGAGCAGTACTTC

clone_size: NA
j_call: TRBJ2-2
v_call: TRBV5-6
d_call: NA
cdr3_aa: CASSLVKGPSGDGELFF
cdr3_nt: TGTGCCAGCAGCTTGGTAAAGGGGCCGTCAGGGGACGGGGAGCTGTTTTTT

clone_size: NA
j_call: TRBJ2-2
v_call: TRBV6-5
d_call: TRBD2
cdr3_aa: CASDGRGGTGELFF
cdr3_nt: TGTGCCAGCGACGGGAGGGGGGGAACCGGGGAGCTGTTTTTT